The entry below describes one TCR beta chain. Its antigen remains unknown. In germline, CDR1 is SGHAT, CDR2 FQDESV (reference sequence). This CDR3 has 14 amino acids. Trimming left V 5 bases short and J 8 bases short, with 15 bases between. The data derive from a study of T cells in localized non-small cell lung cancer. General observations from the study: The study detected a median around 57 of the top 100 tumor clones in adjacent lung. Maximal T cell clonality occurred in uninvolved adjacent lung, with tumor ranking below it.

Libraries were prepared by immunoSEQ multiplex PCR; TCRdb keeps only in-frame clonotypes and omits some of them. Of some 18,000 clones listed, roughly 83% are singletons. The TCR originated in a man aged 40-75 years with stage I lung adenocarcinoma. This sample comprised peripheral blood, obtained before any cancer treatment. The chain carries TRBV11-1 and TRBJ1-4; D ambiguous. CDR3 nucleotides: TGTGCCAGCAGCCTTTCATTAGCGGGCGAAAAACTGTTTTTT. Its protein product is CASSLSLAGEKLFF.